Here is one TCR beta chain with its context. Its antigen is as yet unknown. The source of the sample is a study of PD-1 blockade in classical Hodgkin lymphoma. TCRdb's table, derived via immunoSEQ multiplex PCR, lists solely in-frame clones and lacks some. Found here are some 41,000 clones, roughly 70% of them singletons; the top ten hold approximately 3%. Study observations and caveats: Anyone who began nivolumab under 1 year after ASCT was excluded. Baseline TCR diversity was reportedly lower in newly diagnosed patients than in healthy donors. It was reported as lower still in relapsed/refractory patients. What caused the repertoire differences, perhaps disease activity or prior therapy, remains undefined. Newly diagnosed patients and complete responders had comparable diversity at baseline.

Brentuximab vedotin exposure varied, and every patient relapsed after autologous stem cell transplantation. This CDR3 region has 15 residues. V lost 3 bases and J lost 6; bases outside the gene matches: 5. CDR1 is LNHDA, CDR2 SQIVND, per germline (reference sequence). This specimen consisted of peripheral blood mononuclear cells (PBMCs), obtained before the second cycle of nivolumab. The TCR was taken from a human donor with classical Hodgkin lymphoma. This chain links TRBV19 with TRBJ1-5; 10 bases fit TRBD1. This CDR3 reads CASSIWDRGAQPQHF. The CDR3 DNA reads as TGTGCCAGTAGTATTTGGGACAGGGGCGCTCAGCCCCAGCATTTT.